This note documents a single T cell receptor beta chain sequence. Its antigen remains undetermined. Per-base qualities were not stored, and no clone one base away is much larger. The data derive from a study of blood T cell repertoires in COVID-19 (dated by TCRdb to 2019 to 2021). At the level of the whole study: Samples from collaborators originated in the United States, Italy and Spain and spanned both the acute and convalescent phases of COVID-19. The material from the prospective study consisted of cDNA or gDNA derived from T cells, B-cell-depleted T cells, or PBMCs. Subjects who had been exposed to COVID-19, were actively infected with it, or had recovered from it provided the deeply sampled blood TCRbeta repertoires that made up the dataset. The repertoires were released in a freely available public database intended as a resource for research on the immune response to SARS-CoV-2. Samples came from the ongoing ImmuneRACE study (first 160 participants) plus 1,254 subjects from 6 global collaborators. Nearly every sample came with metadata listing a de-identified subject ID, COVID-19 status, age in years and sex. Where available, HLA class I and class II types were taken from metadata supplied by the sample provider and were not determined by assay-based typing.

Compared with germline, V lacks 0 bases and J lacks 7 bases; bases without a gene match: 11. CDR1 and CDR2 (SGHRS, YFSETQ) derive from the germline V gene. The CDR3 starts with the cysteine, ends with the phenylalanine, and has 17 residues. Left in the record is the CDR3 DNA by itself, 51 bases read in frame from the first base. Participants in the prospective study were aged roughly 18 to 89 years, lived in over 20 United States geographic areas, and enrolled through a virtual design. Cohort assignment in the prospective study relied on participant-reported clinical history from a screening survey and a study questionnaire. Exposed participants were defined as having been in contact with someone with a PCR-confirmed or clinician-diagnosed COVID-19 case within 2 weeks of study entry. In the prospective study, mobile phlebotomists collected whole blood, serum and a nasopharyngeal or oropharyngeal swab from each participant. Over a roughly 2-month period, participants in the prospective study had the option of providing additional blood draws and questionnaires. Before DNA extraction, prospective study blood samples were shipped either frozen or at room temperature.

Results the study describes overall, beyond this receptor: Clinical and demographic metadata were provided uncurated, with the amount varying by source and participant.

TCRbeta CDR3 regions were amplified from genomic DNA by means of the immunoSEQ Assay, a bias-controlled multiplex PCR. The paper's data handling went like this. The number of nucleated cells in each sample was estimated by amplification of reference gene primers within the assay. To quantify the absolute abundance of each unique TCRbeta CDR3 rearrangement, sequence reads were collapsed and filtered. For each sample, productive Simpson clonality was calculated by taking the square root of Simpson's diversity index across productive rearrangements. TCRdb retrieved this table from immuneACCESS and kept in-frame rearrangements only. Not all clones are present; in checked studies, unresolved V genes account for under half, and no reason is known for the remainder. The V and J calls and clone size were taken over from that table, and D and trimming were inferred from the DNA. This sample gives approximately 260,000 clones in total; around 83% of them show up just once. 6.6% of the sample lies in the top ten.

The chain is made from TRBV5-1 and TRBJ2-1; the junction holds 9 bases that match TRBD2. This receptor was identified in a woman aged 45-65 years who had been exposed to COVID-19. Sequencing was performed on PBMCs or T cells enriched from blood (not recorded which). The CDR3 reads CASSLVSGSGGYNEQFF. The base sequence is TGCGCCAGCAGCTTGGTGTCGGGAAGCGGGGGGTATAATGAGCAGTTCTTC.